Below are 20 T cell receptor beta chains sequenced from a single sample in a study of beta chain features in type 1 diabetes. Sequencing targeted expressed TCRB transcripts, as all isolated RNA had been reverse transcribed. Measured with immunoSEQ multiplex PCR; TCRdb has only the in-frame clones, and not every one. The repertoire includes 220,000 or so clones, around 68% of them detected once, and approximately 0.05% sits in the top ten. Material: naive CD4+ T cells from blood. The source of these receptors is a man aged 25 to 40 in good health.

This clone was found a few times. The CDR3 loop reads CASRTGHEQFF. CDR3 DNA: TGTGCCAGCAGGACAGGGCATGAGCAGTTCTTC. The V gene is TRBV28, the J gene TRBJ2-1; 7 bases are shared with TRBD1. There are 11 residues in the CDR3. Germline values: CDR1 MDHEN, CDR2 SYDVKM. V trimming: 6 bases; J trimming: 8 bases; junction bases outside the gene matches: 1.

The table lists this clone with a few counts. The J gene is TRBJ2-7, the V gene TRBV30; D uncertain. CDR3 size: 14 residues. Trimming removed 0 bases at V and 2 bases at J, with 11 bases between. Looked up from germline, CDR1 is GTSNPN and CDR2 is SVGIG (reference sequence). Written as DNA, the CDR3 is TGTGCCTGGAGTGTACGGCACAGACCCTACGAGCAGTACTTC. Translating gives CAWSVRHRPYEQYF.

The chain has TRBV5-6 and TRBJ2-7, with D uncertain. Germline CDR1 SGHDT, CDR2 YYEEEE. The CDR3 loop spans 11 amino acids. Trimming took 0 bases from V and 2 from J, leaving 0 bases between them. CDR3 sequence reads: CASSLAYEQYF. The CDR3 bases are TGTGCCAGCAGCTTGGCCTACGAGCAGTACTTC.

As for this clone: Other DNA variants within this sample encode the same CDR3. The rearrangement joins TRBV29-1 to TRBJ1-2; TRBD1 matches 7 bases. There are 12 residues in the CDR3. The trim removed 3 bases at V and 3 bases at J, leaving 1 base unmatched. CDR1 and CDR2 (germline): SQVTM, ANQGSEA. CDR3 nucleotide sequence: TGCAGCGTTGACAGGGGGGACTATGGCTACACCTTC. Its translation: CSVDRGDYGYTF. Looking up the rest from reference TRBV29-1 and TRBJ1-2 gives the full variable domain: SAVISQKPSRDICQRGTSLTIQCQVDSQVTMMFWYRQQPGQSLTLIATANQGSEATYESGFVIDKFPISRPNLTFSTLTVSNMSPEDSSIYLCSVDRGDYGYTFGSGTRLTVV.

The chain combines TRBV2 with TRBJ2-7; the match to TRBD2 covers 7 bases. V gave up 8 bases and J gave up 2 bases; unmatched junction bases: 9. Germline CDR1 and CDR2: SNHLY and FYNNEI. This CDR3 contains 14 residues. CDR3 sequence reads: CASARDREAYEQYF. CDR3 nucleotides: TGTGCCAGCGCCCGGGACCGGGAGGCCTACGAGCAGTACTTC. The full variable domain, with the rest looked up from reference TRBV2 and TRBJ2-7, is EPEVTQTPSHQVTQMGQEVILRCVPISNHLYFYWYRQILGQKVEFLVSFYNNEISEKSEIFDDQFSVERPDGSNFTLKIRSTKLEDSAMYFCASARDREAYEQYFGPGTRLTVT.

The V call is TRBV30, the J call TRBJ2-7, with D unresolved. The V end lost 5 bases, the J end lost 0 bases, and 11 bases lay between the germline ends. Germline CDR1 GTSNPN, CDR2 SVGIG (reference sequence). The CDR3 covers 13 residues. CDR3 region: CAWVGRTSYEQYF. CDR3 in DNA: TGTGCCTGGGTGGGCAGGACCTCCTACGAGCAGTACTTC.

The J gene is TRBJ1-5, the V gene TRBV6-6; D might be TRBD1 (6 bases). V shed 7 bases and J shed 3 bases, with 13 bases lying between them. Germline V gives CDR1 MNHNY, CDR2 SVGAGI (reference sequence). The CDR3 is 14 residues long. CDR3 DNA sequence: TGTGCCAGCACCGACAGGAAAAACAATCAGCCCCAGCATTTT. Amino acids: CASTDRKNNQPQHF.

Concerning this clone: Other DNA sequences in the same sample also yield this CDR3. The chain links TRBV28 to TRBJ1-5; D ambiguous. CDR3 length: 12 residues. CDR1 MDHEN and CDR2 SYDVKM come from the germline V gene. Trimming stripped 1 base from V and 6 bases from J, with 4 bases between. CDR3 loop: CASSLSGQPQHF. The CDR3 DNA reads TGTGCCAGCAGTTTATCGGGTCAGCCCCAGCATTTT.

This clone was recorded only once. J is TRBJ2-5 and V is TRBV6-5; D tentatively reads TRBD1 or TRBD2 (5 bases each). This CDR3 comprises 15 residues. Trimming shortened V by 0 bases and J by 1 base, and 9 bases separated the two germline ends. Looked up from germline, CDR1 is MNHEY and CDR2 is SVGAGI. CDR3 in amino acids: CASSYSSGTQETQYF. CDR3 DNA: TGTGCCAGCAGTTACTCGTCGGGGACCCAAGAGACCCAGTACTTC.

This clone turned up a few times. The CDR3 region has the DNA TGCGCCAGCAGCCAAGAGGTCAGGGCGAAAGAGACCCAGTACTTC. Encoded protein: CASSQEVRAKETQYF. V is TRBV4-1 and J is TRBJ2-5; D is possibly TRBD1 (5 bases). The CDR3 is 15 amino acids. Germline V gene sequence: CDR1 MGHRA, CDR2 YSYEKL. The ends were cut back, 0 bases at V and 3 bases at J, with 11 bases in the middle.

The CDR3 sequence is CSVAWGNIQYF. CDR3 DNA sequence: TGCAGCGTTGCATGGGGTAACATTCAGTACTTC. The rearrangement uses TRBV29-1 and TRBJ2-4; D gene ambiguous. There are 11 residues in the CDR3. Per the germline V gene, CDR1 is SQVTM and CDR2 is ANQGSEA. The V gene lost 4 bases and the J gene lost 7 bases, with 8 bases spanning the gap. Full variable domain (rest looked up from reference TRBV29-1 and TRBJ2-4): SAVISQKPSRDICQRGTSLTIQCQVDSQVTMMFWYRQQPGQSLTLIATANQGSEATYESGFVIDKFPISRPNLTFSTLTVSNMSPEDSSIYLCSVAWGNIQYFGAGTRLSVL.

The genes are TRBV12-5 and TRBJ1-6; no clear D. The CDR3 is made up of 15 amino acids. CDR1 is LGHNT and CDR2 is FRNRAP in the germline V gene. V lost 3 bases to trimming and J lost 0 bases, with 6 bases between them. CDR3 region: CASGLVGSYNSPLHF. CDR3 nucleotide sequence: TGTGCTAGTGGTTTAGTGGGCTCCTATAATTCACCCCTCCACTTT. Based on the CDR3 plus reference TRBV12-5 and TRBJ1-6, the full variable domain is DARVTQTPRHKVTEMGQEVTMRCQPILGHNTVFWYRQTMMQGLELLAYFRNRAPLDDSGMPKDRFSAEMPDATLATLKIQPSEPRDSAVYFCASGLVGSYNSPLHFGNGTRLTVT.

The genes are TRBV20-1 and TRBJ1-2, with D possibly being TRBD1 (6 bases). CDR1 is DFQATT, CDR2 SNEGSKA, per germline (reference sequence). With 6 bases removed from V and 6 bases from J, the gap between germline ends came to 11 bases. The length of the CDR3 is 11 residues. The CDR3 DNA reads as TGCAGTGCGACTTACAGGGATGGCTACACCTTC. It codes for CSATYRDGYTF.

DNA for the CDR3: TGTGCCAGCAGCGTAAGTGGACAGGGGTTGGATACGCAGTATTTT. This encodes CASSVSGQGLDTQYF. The J gene is TRBJ2-3, the V gene TRBV9; 9 nucleotides line up with TRBD1. Trimming removed 1 base from V and 6 bases from J; junction bases left unmatched: 6. The length of the CDR3 is 15 residues. Germline CDR1 SGDLS, CDR2 YYNGEE.

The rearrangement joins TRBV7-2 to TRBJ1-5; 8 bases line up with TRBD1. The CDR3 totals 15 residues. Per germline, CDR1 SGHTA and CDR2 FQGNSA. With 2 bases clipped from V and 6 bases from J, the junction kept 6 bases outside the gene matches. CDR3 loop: CASSLFQGASQPQHF. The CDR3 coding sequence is TGTGCCAGCAGCTTATTCCAGGGGGCAAGTCAGCCCCAGCATTTT.

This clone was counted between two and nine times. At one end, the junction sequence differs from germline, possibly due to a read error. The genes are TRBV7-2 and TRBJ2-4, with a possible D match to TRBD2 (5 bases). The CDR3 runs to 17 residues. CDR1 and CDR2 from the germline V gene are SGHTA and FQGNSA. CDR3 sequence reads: CASTLKGGSVTKNIQYF. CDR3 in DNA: TGTGCCAGCACCTTAAAAGGAGGATCTGTCACCAAAAACATTCAGTACTTC.

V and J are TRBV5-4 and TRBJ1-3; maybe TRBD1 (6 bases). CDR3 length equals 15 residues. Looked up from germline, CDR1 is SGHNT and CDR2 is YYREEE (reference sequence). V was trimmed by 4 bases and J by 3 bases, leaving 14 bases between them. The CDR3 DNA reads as TGTGCCAGCAGCAAGGGGGGCCGAGGTGGAAACACCATATATTTT. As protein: CASSKGGRGGNTIYF.

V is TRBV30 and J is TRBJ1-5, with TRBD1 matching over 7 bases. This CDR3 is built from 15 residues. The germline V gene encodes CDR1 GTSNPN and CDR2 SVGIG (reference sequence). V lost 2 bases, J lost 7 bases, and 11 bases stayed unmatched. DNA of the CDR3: TGTGCCTGGAGTTTCCAGGGGGGCGAGCGCCAGCCCCAGCATTTT. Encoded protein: CAWSFQGGERQPQHF.

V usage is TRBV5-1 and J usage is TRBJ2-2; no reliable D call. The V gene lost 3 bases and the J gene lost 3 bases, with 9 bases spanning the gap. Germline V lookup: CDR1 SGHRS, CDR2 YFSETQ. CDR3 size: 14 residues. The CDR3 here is CASSWEQYTGELFF. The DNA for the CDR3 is TGCGCCAGCAGCTGGGAACAGTACACCGGGGAGCTGTTTTTT.

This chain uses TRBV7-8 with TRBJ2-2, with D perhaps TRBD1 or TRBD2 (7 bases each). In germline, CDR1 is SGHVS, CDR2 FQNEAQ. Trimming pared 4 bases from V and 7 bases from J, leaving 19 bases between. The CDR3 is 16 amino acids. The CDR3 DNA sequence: TGTGCCAGCAGCTCCCTGGTCCAGGGGGAGGGCGGGGAGCTGTTTTTT. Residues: CASSSLVQGEGGELFF.